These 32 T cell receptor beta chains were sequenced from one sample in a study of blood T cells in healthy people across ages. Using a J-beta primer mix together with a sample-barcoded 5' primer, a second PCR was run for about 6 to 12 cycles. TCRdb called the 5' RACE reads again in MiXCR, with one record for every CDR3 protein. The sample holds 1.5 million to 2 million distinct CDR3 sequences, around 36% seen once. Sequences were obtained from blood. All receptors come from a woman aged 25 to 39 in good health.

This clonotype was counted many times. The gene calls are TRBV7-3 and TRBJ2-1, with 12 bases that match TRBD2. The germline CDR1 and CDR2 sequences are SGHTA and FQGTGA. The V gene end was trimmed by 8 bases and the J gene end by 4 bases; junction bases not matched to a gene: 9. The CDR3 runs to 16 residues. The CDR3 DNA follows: TGTGCCAGCTCCTTAGCCGGACTAGCGGGATACAATGAGCAGTTCTTC. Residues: CASSLAGLAGYNEQFF.

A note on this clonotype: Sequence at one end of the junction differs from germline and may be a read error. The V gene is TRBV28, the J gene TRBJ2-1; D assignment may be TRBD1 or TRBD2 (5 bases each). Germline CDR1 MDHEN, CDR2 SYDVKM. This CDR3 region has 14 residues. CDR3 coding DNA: TGTGCCAGCAGTTTGTTCCGGGGCTACAGTGAGCAGTTCTTC. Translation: CASSLFRGYSEQFF.

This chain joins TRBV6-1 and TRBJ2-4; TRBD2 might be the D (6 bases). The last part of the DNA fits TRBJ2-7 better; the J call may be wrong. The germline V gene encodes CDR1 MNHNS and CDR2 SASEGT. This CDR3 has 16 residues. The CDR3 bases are TGTGCCAGCAGTGTCCATCCGGGGGAAGGAGTCCACGAGCAGTACTTC. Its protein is CASSVHPGEGVHEQYF.

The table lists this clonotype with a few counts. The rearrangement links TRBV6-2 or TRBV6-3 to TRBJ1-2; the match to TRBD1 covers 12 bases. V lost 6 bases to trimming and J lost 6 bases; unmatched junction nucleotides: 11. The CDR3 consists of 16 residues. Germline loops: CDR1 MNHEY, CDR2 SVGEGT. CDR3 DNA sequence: TGTGCCAGCAGGGGACAGGGGGCGCCAGGAATCCATGGCTACACCTTC. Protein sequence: CASRGQGAPGIHGYTF.

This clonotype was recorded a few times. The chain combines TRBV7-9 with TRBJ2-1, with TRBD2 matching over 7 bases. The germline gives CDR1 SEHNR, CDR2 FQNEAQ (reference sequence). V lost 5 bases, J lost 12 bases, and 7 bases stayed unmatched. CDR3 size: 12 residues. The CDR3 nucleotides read TGTGCCAGCAGCCCGACCGTAGCGGGGCAGTTCTTC. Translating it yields CASSPTVAGQFF.

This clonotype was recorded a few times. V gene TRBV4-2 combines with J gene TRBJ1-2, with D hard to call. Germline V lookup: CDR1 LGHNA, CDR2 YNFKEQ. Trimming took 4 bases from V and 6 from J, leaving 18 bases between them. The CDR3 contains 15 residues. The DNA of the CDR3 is TGTGCCAGCAGCCCCCGGGTGGACTCCGGTGATGGCTACACCTTC. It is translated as CASSPRVDSGDGYTF.

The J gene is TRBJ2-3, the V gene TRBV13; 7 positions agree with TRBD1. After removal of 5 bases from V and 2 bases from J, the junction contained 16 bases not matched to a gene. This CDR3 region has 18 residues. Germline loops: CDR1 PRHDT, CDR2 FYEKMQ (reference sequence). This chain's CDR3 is CASSIAFPGQLDTDTQYF. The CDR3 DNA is TGTGCCAGCAGCATAGCCTTTCCGGGACAGCTAGACACAGATACGCAGTATTTT.

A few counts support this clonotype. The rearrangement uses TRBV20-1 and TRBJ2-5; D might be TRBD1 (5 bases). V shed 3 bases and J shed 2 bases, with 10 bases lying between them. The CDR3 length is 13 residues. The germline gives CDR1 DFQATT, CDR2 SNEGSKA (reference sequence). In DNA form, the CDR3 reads TGCAGTGCTAGTAGGGGCCGTCAAGAGACCCAGTACTTC. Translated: CSASRGRQETQYF.

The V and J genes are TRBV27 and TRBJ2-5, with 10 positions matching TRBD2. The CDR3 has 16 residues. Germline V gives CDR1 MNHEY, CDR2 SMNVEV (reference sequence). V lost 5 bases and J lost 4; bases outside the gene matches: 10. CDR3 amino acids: CASSPSGSGWGETQYF. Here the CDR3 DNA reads TGTGCCAGCAGTCCTAGCGGGAGTGGGTGGGGAGAGACCCAGTACTTC.

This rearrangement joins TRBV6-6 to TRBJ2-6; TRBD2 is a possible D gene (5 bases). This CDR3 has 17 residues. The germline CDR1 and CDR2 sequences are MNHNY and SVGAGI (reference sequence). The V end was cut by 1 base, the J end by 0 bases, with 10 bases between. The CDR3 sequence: CASSYFGGDSGANVLTF. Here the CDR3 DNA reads TGTGCCAGCAGTTACTTCGGAGGCGACTCTGGGGCCAACGTCCTGACTTTC.

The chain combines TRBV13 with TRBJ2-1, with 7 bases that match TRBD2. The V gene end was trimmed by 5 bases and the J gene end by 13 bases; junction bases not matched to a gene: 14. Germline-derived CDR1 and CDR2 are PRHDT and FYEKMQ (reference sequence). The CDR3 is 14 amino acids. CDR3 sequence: CASSPQAGGGSQFF. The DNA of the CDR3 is TGTGCCAGCAGCCCCCAGGCGGGTGGCGGGAGTCAGTTCTTC.

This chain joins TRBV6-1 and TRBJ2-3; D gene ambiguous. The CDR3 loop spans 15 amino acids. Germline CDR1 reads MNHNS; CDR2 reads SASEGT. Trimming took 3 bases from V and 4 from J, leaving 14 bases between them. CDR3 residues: CASSERRYPADTQYF. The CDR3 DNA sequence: TGTGCCAGCAGTGAGAGGCGTTACCCCGCAGATACGCAGTATTTT.

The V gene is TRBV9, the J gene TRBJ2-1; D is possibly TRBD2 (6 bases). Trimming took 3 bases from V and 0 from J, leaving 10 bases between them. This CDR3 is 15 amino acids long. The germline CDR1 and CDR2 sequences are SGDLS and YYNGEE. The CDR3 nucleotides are TGTGCCAGCAGCGGTCTAGCGCGCTCCTACAATGAGCAGTTCTTC. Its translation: CASSGLARSYNEQFF.

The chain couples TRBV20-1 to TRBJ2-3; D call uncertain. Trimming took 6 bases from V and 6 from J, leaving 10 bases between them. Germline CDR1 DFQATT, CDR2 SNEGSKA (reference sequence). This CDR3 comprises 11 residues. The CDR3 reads CSAPKYDTQYF. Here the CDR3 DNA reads TGCAGTGCCCCAAAGTACGATACGCAGTATTTT.

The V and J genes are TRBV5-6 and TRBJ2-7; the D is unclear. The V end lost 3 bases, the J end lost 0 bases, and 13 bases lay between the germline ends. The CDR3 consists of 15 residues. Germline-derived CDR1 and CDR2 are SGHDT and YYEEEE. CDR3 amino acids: CASSSKERSSYEQYF. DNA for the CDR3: TGTGCCAGCAGCTCCAAAGAGAGGAGCTCCTACGAGCAGTACTTC.

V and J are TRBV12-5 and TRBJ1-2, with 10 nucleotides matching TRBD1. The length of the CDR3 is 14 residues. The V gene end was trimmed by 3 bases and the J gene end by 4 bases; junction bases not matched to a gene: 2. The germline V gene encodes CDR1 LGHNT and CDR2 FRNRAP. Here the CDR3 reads CASGLGQGGYGYTF. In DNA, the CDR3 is TGTGCTAGTGGTTTAGGACAGGGGGGCTATGGCTACACCTTC.

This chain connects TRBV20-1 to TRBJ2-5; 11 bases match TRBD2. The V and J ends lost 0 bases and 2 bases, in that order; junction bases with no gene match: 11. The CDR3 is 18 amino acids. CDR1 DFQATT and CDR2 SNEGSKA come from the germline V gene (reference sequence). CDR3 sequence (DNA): TGCAGTGCTAGAGATCTCGCTAGCGGGGGGCGAATACAAGAGACCCAGTACTTC. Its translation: CSARDLASGGRIQETQYF.

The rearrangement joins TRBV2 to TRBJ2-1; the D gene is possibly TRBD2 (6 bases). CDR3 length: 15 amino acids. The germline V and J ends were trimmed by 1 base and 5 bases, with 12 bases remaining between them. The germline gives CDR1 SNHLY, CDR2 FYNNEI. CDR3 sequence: CASSEGGVADNEQFF. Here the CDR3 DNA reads TGTGCCAGCAGTGAAGGTGGAGTAGCGGACAATGAGCAGTTCTTC. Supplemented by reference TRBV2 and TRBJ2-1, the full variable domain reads EPEVTQTPSHQVTQMGQEVILRCVPISNHLYFYWYRQILGQKVEFLVSFYNNEISEKSEIFDDQFSVERPDGSNFTLKIRSTKLEDSAMYFCASSEGGVADNEQFFGPGTRLTVL.

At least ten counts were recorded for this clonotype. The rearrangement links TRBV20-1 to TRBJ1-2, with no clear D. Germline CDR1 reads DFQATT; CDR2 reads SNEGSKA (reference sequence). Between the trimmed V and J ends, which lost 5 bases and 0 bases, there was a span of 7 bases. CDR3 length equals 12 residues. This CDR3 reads CSARSSNYGYTF. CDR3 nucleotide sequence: TGCAGTGCTCGTTCTTCTAACTATGGCTACACCTTC.

In DNA, the CDR3 is TGTGCCAGCAGCCAGCGGGGGTTTGTTGGAAATCAGCCCCAGCATTTT. The encoded protein is CASSQRGFVGNQPQHF. The rearrangement uses TRBV28 and TRBJ1-5, with D tentatively TRBD1 (5 bases). In germline, CDR1 is MDHEN, CDR2 SYDVKM. V shed 6 bases and J shed 4 bases, with 19 bases lying between them. The CDR3 is 16 residues long.

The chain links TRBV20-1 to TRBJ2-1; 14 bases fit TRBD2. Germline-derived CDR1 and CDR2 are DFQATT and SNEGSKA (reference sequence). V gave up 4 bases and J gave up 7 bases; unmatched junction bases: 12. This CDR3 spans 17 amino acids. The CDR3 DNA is TGCAGTGCTAACCTGGGGACTAGCGGGGGTTCCTTAAATGAGCAGTTCTTC. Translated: CSANLGTSGGSLNEQFF.

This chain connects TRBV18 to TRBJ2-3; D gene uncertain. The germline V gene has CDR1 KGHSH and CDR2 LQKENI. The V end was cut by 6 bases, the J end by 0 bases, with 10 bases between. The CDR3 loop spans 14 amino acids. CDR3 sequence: CASSNRASTDTQYF. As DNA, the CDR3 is TGTGCCAGCTCCAACCGGGCTAGCACAGATACGCAGTATTTT. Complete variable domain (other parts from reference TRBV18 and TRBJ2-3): NAGVMQNPRHLVRRRGQEARLRCSPMKGHSHVYWYRQLPEEGLKFMVYLQKENIIDESGMPKERFSAEFPKEGPSILRIQQVVRGDSAAYFCASSNRASTDTQYFGPGTRLTVL.

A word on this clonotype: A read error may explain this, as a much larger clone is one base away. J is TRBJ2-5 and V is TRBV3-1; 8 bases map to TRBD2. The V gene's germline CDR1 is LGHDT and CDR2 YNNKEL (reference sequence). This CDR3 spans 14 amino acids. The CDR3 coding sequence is TGTGGCAGCAGCCAGGCGGGGGGCCTCGAGACCCAGTACTTC. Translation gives CGSSQAGGLETQYF.

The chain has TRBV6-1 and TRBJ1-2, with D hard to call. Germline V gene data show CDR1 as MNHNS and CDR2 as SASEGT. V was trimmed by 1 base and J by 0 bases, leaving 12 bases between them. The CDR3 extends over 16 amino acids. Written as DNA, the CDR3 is TGTGCCAGCAGTGAAGTAGGGCGGCAGACTAACTATGGCTACACCTTC. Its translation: CASSEVGRQTNYGYTF.

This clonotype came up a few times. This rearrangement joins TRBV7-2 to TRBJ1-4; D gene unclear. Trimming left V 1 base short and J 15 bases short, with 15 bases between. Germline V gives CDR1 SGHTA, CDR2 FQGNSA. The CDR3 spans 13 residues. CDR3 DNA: TGTGCCAGCAGCTTAGGGAGTGGACGGAATGTGTTTTTT. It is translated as CASSLGSGRNVFF. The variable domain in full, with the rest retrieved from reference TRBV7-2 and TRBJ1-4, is GAGVSQSPSNKVTEKGKDVELRCDPISGHTALYWYRQSLGQGLEFLIYFQGNSAPDKSGLPSDRFSAERTGGSVSTLTIQRTQQEDSAVYLCASSLGSGRNVFFGSGTQLSVL.

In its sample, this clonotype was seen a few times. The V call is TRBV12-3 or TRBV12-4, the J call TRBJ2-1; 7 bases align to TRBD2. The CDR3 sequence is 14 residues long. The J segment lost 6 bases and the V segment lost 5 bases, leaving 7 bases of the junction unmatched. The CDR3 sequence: CASSPLTSLNEQFF. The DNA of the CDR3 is TGTGCCAGCAGTCCTTTGACTAGCCTCAATGAGCAGTTCTTC.

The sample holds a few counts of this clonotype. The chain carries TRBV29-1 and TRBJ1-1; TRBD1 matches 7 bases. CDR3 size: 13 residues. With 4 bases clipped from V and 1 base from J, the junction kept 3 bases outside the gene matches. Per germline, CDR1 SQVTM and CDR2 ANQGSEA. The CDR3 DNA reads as TGCAGCGTTGGTCGACAGGGGAACACTGAAGCTTTCTTT. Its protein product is CSVGRQGNTEAFF.

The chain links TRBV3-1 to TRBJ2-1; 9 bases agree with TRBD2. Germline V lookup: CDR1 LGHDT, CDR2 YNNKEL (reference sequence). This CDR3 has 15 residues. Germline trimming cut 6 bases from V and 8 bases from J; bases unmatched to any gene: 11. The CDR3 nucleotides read TGTGCCAGCAGTCCTCAAGCGGGGGGCCTAGATGAGCAGTTCTTC. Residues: CASSPQAGGLDEQFF.

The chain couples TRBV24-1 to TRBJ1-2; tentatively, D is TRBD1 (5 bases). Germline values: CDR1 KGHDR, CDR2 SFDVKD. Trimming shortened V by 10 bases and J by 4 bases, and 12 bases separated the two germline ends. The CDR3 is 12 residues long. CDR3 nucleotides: TGTGCCACGAGACAGCATTTCTATGGCTACACCTTC. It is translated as CATRQHFYGYTF.

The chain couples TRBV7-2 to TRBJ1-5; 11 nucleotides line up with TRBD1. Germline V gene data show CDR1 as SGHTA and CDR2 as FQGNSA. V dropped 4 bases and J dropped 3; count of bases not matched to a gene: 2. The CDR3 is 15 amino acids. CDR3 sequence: CASSWTGGINQPQHF. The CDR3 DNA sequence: TGTGCCAGCAGCTGGACAGGGGGCATCAATCAGCCCCAGCATTTT.

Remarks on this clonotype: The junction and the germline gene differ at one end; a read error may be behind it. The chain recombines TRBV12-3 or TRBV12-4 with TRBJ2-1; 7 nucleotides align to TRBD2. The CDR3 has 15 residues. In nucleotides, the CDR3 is TGTGCCAGCAGTTTATTGGCGGGAGCCAACAATGGGCAGTTCTTC. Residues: CASSLLAGANNGQFF.

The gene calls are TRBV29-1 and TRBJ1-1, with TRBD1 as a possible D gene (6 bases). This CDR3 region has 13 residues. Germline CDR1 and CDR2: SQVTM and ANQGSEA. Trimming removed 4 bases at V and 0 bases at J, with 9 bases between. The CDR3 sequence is CSVGAGVNTEAFF. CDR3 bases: TGCAGCGTTGGAGCAGGGGTGAACACTGAAGCTTTCTTT.